This entry lists 10 T cell receptor beta chains sequenced from one sample in a study of neurological immune-mediated disorders (dated by TCRdb to the late 2010s). The library came from 5' RACE. The instrument was an Illumina HiSeq 2500. The public reads were reanalyzed by TCRdb: fastp trimming at Q25, MiXCR alignment, in-frame beta chains only. CDR3 protein duplicates are merged, each entry listing the most common genes and DNA. Present in this sample are about 29,000 distinct CDR3 sequences, 9% to 14% of which were seen just once. 5.5% to 7% of the sample is taken by the ten largest. Sequencing was done on a sample of PBMCs. Receptors were obtained from a woman aged 60-75 years in good health.

This clonotype showed up many times. The CDR3 bases are TGCAGTGCTAGATTTAGCGGGGATGGAGATACGCAGTATTTT. It is translated as CSARFSGDGDTQYF. The rearrangement joins TRBV20-1 to TRBJ2-3, with 8 bases aligning to TRBD2. The germline CDR1 and CDR2 sequences are DFQATT and SNEGSKA (reference sequence). This CDR3 is 14 amino acids long. V was clipped by 2 bases and J by 5 bases; unmatched bases: 6.

The rearrangement links TRBV5-1 to TRBJ2-4; TRBD1 matches 11 bases. Trimming cost V 8 bases and J 5 bases; bases outside gene matches: 9. This CDR3 is 15 amino acids long. From germline, CDR1 is SGHRS and CDR2 YFSETQ. The CDR3 sequence is CASSPQGQGENIQYF. The CDR3 region has the DNA TGCGCCAGTAGTCCCCAGGGACAGGGGGAAAACATTCAGTACTTC.

This clonotype occurred many times. V usage is TRBV5-6 and J usage is TRBJ2-3; D is uncertain. Germline V gives CDR1 SGHDT, CDR2 YYEEEE. V was trimmed by 0 bases and J by 0 bases, leaving 14 bases between them. The length of the CDR3 is 17 residues. The CDR3 spells CASSLAPTDSSTDTQYF. CDR3 DNA: TGTGCCAGCAGCTTGGCCCCCACTGATTCTAGCACAGATACGCAGTATTTT.

This clonotype was seen ten or more times. The chain has TRBV2 and TRBJ1-5, with D perhaps TRBD1 (5 bases). This CDR3 has 13 residues. The germline V gene has CDR1 SNHLY and CDR2 FYNNEI. V dropped 9 bases and J dropped 4 bases, with 13 bases sitting between them. The CDR3, as DNA: TGTGCCAGTGGGGACGGTTCGAATCAGCCCCAGCATTTT. Protein: CASGDGSNQPQHF.

This clonotype came up many times. The gene calls are TRBV4-3 and TRBJ2-2; D not certain. Germline values: CDR1 LGHNA, CDR2 YSLEER. The CDR3 contains 17 residues. The germline V and J ends were trimmed by 4 bases and 1 base, with 16 bases remaining between them. The CDR3 region has the DNA TGCGCCAGCAGCCCATTAGATAGATTTTTGAACACCGGGGAGCTGTTTTTT. Protein: CASSPLDRFLNTGELFF.

This clonotype was recorded many times. Germline and junction disagree at one end, which may indicate a read error. The rearrangement joins TRBV7-2 to TRBJ2-7; a weak D match, TRBD2 (7 bases). This CDR3 region has 15 residues. Germline V gene lookup returns CDR1 SGHTA and CDR2 FQGNSA. The CDR3 sequence is CASTLGGGSSYEQYF. The CDR3 DNA reads TGTGCCAGCACCTTAGGGGGGGGTTCCTCCTACGAGCAGTACTTC.

This clonotype showed up many times. The gene calls are TRBV6-2 or TRBV6-3 and TRBJ1-1, with D maybe TRBD1 (5 bases). The CDR3 loop spans 11 amino acids. Germline V gives CDR1 MNHEY, CDR2 SVGEGT. The ends were cut back, 10 bases at V and 5 bases at J, with 11 bases in the middle. The DNA of the CDR3 is TGTGCCATAGGGGAGGCAACTGAAGCTTTCTTT. As protein: CAIGEATEAFF.

This clonotype was picked up many times. The rearrangement uses TRBV7-9 and TRBJ2-2; D gene unclear. The CDR3 covers 14 residues. CDR1 and CDR2 (germline): SEHNR, FQNEAQ (reference sequence). Trimming cost V 1 base and J 7 bases, with 10 bases left between them. The CDR3 region is CASSLGYLGGELFF. The CDR3 nucleotides are TGTGCCAGCAGCTTAGGATATCTTGGCGGGGAGCTGTTTTTT.

This clonotype was counted many times. The chain is built from TRBV27 and TRBJ2-5; tentatively, D is TRBD2 (7 bases). The CDR3 is 13 residues long. Per the germline V gene, CDR1 is MNHEY and CDR2 is SMNVEV (reference sequence). V was shortened by 7 bases and J by 4 bases, with 13 bases between the two germline ends. The chain's CDR3 is CASMGGAGETQYF. The DNA for the CDR3 is TGTGCCAGCATGGGGGGGGCCGGAGAGACCCAGTACTTC.

In this sample, this clonotype turned up many times. V usage is TRBV9 and J usage is TRBJ2-7; D is possibly TRBD1 (5 bases). The CDR3 contains 13 residues. Germline V gene lookup returns CDR1 SGDLS and CDR2 YYNGEE. V gave up 4 bases and J gave up 5 bases, with 13 bases separating them. The CDR3 loop reads CASSLFSGNEQYF. CDR3 DNA sequence: TGTGCCAGCAGCCTCTTCTCAGGGAACGAGCAGTACTTC.